This TCR beta chain comes out of a study of tumor-infiltrating lymphocytes in oesophageal squamous cell carcinoma. Each CDR3 protein gets one entry after TCRdb re-called the PCR reads with MiXCR. This table holds around 13,000 distinct CDR3 sequences, roughly 50% found once. This sequence was found in a female donor with esophageal squamous cell carcinoma. What was sequenced was esophageal tumor tissue.

The CDR3 loop reads CASSPWTDEQYF. The DNA of the CDR3 is TGTGCCAGCAGCCCGTGGACAGACGAGCAGTACTTC. J is TRBJ2-5 and V is TRBV7-2, with D possibly TRBD1 on 6 matching bases. The closer fit of TRBJ2-7 to the DNA end suggests the J call may be wrong. Germline-derived CDR1 and CDR2 are SGHTA and FQGNSA. This CDR3 has 12 residues.